This TCR beta chain was profiled in a study of blood T cell repertoires in COVID-19. As for the study in general: Some COVID-19 samples were acute and others convalescent; all came from the United States, Italy and Spain. T cells, B-cell-depleted T cells, or PBMCs provided the cDNA or gDNA that served as material.

Original processing methods: Quantification of nucleated cells was approximated via reference gene primer amplification. The data were produced by immunoSEQ multiplex PCR, yet TCRdb's version contains in-frame clones alone and is incomplete. D and trimming come from the DNA, and the V and J calls and clone size come from that table. The sample lists 650,000 to 800,000 clones, 85% to 90% occurring once. V was pared by 11 bases and J by 3 bases, with 16 bases between. The CDR3 contains 14 residues. CDR1 is ENHRY and CDR2 is SYGVKD in the germline V gene. The chain uses TRBV10-3 and TRBJ2-2; maybe TRBD2 (5 bases). The sequence came from a woman under 30 with acute or convalescent COVID-19. The specimen sequenced was peripheral blood. The CDR3 protein is CAAIRDLDTGELFF. CDR3 coding DNA: TGTGCCGCGATCCGGGATCTGGACACCGGGGAGCTGTTTTTT.